The entry below describes one T cell receptor beta chain. No cognate antigen has been identified for it. No quality values exist for individual bases; no much larger clone is one base distant. This sample was included in a study of T-cell reconstitution after alpha-beta-depleted transplantation in children (dated by TCRdb to about 2016). With respect to the entire study: T-cell immune reconstitution after TCRalphabeta/CD19-depleted allogeneic hematopoietic cell transplantation in children was quantitatively tracked in the study by means of TCR repertoire profiling. The study at large found these results: The apparently early alphabetaT-cell count recovery about two months after transplant was reportedly dependent on only several hundred rapidly expanded clones derived from non-depleted graft cells. In some patients, high TCRbeta diversity at day 60 was attributed to recipient T cells and intrathymic progenitors that had survived conditioning. Over the following months the frequencies of hyperexpanded clones went down, and after one year T-cell counts and TCRbeta diversity were mostly credited to newly produced T cells.

The receptor library was made with PCR. The run used an Illumina HiSeq 2500. TCR libraries were prepared with molecular barcoding, using unique molecular identifiers to normalize TCRbeta repertoire quantification. The public reads were reanalyzed by TCRdb: fastp trimming at Q25, MiXCR alignment, in-frame beta chains only. When rows share a CDR3 protein, they turn into one entry using the most common DNA and genes. For this sample the table gives under 250,000 distinct CDR3 sequences, of which around 25% were detected only once. The ten biggest clones cover more than 4.5% of the sample. Trimming removed 3 bases from V and 1 base from J; the gene matches leave 6 bases unexplained. The cysteine opens and the phenylalanine closes a CDR3 of 15 amino acids. The DNA shown is the 45-base CDR3, in frame from base 1. The sample's treatment or condition label is to be understood as: allogeneic hematopoietic cell transplantation with graft depleted of TCRalphabeta T cells and CD19 B cells. Transplant recipients were children who received TCRalphabeta/CD19-depleted allogeneic hematopoietic cell grafts.

The sequencing used PBMCs, mostly from graft donor cells, collected 360 days after TCRalphabeta/CD19-depleted stem cell transplant. The rearranged chain carries TRBV12-3 or TRBV12-4 and TRBJ2-7, and 7 bases in between align with TRBD2. The sequence came from a female patient younger than 10 who had a stem cell transplant for congenital amegakaryocytic thrombocytopenia, so the T cells may come from the graft donor. The DNA sequence is as follows: TGTGCCAGCAGTTTTGGGCCGGGGGGATCCTACGAGCAGTACTTC. This encodes CASSFGPGGSYEQYF.